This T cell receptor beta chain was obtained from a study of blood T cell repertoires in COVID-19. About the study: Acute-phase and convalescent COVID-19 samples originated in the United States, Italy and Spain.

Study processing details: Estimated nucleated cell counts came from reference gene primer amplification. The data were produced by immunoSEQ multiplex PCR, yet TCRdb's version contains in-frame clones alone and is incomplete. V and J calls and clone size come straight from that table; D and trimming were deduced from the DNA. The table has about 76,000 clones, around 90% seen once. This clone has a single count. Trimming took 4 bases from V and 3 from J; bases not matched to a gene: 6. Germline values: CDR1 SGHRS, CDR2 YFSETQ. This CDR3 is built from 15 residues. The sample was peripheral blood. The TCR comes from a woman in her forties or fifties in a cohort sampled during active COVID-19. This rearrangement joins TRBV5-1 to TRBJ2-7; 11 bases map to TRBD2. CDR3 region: CASSPGTSGVYEQYF. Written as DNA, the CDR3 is TGCGCCAGCAGCCCCGGGACTAGCGGAGTCTACGAGCAGTACTTC.